The 32 T cell receptor beta chains below come from one sample, sequenced in a study of blood T cell repertoires in COVID-19. Assay: immunoSEQ multiplex PCR; the TCRdb copy retains only in-frame clones and omits some. Among about 220,000 clones, 80% to 90% were seen once, and the ten largest hold roughly 5%. The sample taken for sequencing was peripheral blood. The receptors were sampled from a woman aged 55-69 years who had recovered from COVID-19.

V gene TRBV4-1 combines with J gene TRBJ2-2; D may be TRBD1 (6 bases). This CDR3 has 18 residues. The V end was cut by 5 bases, the J end by 1 base, with 20 bases between. Germline values: CDR1 MGHRA, CDR2 YSYEKL. CDR3 sequence: CASSGGTQGELNTGELFF. The CDR3 nucleotides are TGCGCCAGCAGCGGCGGAACACAGGGAGAGTTGAACACCGGGGAGCTGTTTTTT.

The chain links TRBV10-3 to TRBJ1-1; unclear D gene. The CDR3 is 18 residues long. V was clipped by 9 bases and J by 0 bases, with 26 bases between them. Germline V lookup: CDR1 ENHRY, CDR2 SYGVKD. Here the CDR3 DNA reads TGTGCCATACAACCCCTTCCGGGGAGATATCAAGTGAACACTGAAGCTTTCTTT. Its translation is CAIQPLPGRYQVNTEAFF.

This sequence joins TRBV19 and TRBJ2-5; possibly TRBD2 for D (5 bases). Germline V gene sequence: CDR1 LNHDA, CDR2 SQIVND (reference sequence). Trimming stripped 8 bases from V and 5 bases from J, with 6 bases between. This CDR3 comprises 10 residues. CDR3 coding DNA: TGTGCCAGTGGCGGGGAGACCCAGTACTTC. Encoded protein: CASGGETQYF.

Note on this clone: Germline is not matched at one junction end, which may reflect a read error. The rearrangement uses TRBV9 and TRBJ2-5, with TRBD2 matching over 8 bases. Per the germline V gene, CDR1 is SGDLS and CDR2 is YYNGEE. This CDR3 has 15 residues. CDR3: CASSVSSGSQGTQYF. The DNA for the CDR3 is TGTGCCAGCAGCGTATCTAGCGGGTCCCAAGGGACCCAGTACTTC. Using reference TRBV9 and TRBJ2-5 for the parts outside the CDR3, the full variable domain is DSGVTQTPKHLITATGQRVTLRCSPRSGDLSVYWYQQSLDQGLQFLIQYYNGEERAKGNILERFSAQQFPDLHSELNLSSLELGDSALYFCASSVSSGSQGTQYFGPGTRLLVL.

The chain has TRBV5-1 and TRBJ1-4, with 8 bases fitting TRBD1. The CDR3 consists of 15 residues. With V trimmed by 4 bases and J by 2 bases, 4 bases remained unmatched. Germline-derived CDR1 and CDR2 are SGHRS and YFSETQ. CDR3 protein: CASSMQGATNEKLFF. Written as DNA, the CDR3 is TGCGCCAGCAGCATGCAGGGGGCCACTAATGAAAAACTGTTTTTT.

V is TRBV2 and J is TRBJ2-1; TRBD1 matches at 10 bases. The germline gives CDR1 SNHLY, CDR2 FYNNEI. Unmatched junction bases numbered 10, after V lost 6 bases and J lost 8 bases. CDR3 length: 15 amino acids. The CDR3 protein is CASRPWGQGTYEQFF. The CDR3 bases are TGTGCCAGCAGGCCCTGGGGACAGGGGACGTATGAGCAGTTCTTC. The complete variable domain, with remaining parts taken from reference TRBV2 and TRBJ2-1, reads EPEVTQTPSHQVTQMGQEVILRCVPISNHLYFYWYRQILGQKVEFLVSFYNNEISEKSEIFDDQFSVERPDGSNFTLKIRSTKLEDSAMYFCASRPWGQGTYEQFFGPGTRLTVL.

The gene calls are TRBV27 and TRBJ1-2; no definite D call. The CDR3 contains 13 residues. Trimming took off 3 bases at V and 7 bases at J, with 12 bases between the two ends. Germline V gives CDR1 MNHEY, CDR2 SMNVEV (reference sequence). The CDR3 bases are TGTGCCAGCAGTTTGGGCAGGTTCGGTGGCTACACCTTC. Amino acid sequence: CASSLGRFGGYTF.

The chain is built from TRBV21-1 and TRBJ1-1. TRBV21-1 is termed a pseudogene. This CDR3 comprises 15 residues. The CDR3 DNA is TGTGCCAGCAGCAAATACGGAGGTCCTCACACTGAAGCTTTCTTT. Translating gives CASSKYGGPHTEAFF.

The V gene is TRBV27, the J gene TRBJ1-5, with D uncertain. V lost 0 bases to trimming and J lost 0 bases, with 9 bases between them. Germline CDR1 reads MNHEY; CDR2 reads SMNVEV (reference sequence). The CDR3 runs 16 residues. CDR3 amino acids: CASSLSTSHSNQPQHF. CDR3 nucleotides: TGTGCCAGCAGTTTATCCACCAGTCATAGCAATCAGCCCCAGCATTTT.

The chain employs TRBV12-3 or TRBV12-4 and TRBJ1-1; tentatively, D is TRBD1 (6 bases). V lost 6 bases to trimming and J lost 11 bases, with 19 bases between them. The CDR3 length is 13 residues. The CDR3 region is CASRQSGAGEAFF. The CDR3 nucleotides are TGTGCCAGCAGGCAAAGCGGGGCAGGGGAGGCTTTCTTT.

The gene calls are TRBV6-5 and TRBJ1-2, with a weak D call TRBD1 (5 bases). CDR1 and CDR2 (germline): MNHEY, SVGAGI. The CDR3 extends over 12 amino acids. V dropped 6 bases and J dropped 2 bases, with 7 bases sitting between them. The CDR3 DNA reads as TGTGCCAGCAGGGACACCAACTATGGCTACACCTTC. Its translation is CASRDTNYGYTF.

This rearrangement joins TRBV11-2 to TRBJ2-7; 10 bases map to TRBD1. The CDR3 is 15 amino acids. Germline CDR1 SGHAT, CDR2 FQNNGV. The trim removed 5 bases at V and 6 bases at J, leaving 10 bases unmatched. As DNA, the CDR3 is TGTGCCAGCAGCCGTACCGGGACAGGGGATTCCGAGCAGTACTTC. It codes for CASSRTGTGDSEQYF.

This chain joins TRBV19 and TRBJ2-6; D is ambiguous. Germline CDR1 is LNHDA and CDR2 is SQIVND (reference sequence). The CDR3 has 13 residues. The V gene lost 5 bases and the J gene lost 4 bases, with 6 bases spanning the gap. The CDR3 is CASSPTGANVLTF. For the CDR3, the DNA is TGTGCCAGTAGTCCCACAGGGGCCAACGTCCTGACTTTC.

This clone appeared a few times. The rearrangement uses TRBV27 and TRBJ1-5, with 7 bases aligning to TRBD1. This CDR3 is built from 14 residues. Germline V gene lookup returns CDR1 MNHEY and CDR2 SMNVEV (reference sequence). The ends lost 6 bases at V and 2 bases at J; junction bases unmatched: 4. DNA for the CDR3: TGTGCCAGCAGATCCGGGACAGGCAATCAGCCCCAGCATTTT. Protein sequence: CASRSGTGNQPQHF.

The gene calls are TRBV11-2 and TRBJ2-1; 12 nucleotides agree with TRBD2. Germline V gene lookup returns CDR1 SGHAT and CDR2 FQNNGV. The trim removed 5 bases at V and 6 bases at J, leaving 8 bases unmatched. The CDR3 consists of 16 residues. The CDR3 sequence: CASSRRLAGATNEQFF. The DNA for the CDR3 is TGTGCCAGCAGCCGCAGACTAGCGGGGGCCACCAATGAGCAGTTCTTC.

This sequence joins TRBV5-1 and TRBJ1-6; D unresolved. The germline V gene has CDR1 SGHRS and CDR2 YFSETQ. The length of the CDR3 is 16 residues. V shed 1 base and J shed 5 bases, with 13 bases lying between them. The CDR3 loop is CASSLRPLGNNSPLHF. In DNA form, the CDR3 reads TGCGCCAGCAGCTTGAGGCCCCTCGGGAATAATTCACCCCTCCACTTT.

This chain links TRBV5-1 with TRBJ2-5; 10 bases agree with TRBD1. Germline lookup yields CDR1 SGHRS and CDR2 YFSETQ. The ends lost 3 bases at V and 5 bases at J; junction bases unmatched: 4. This CDR3 spans 14 amino acids. The CDR3 DNA reads as TGCGCCAGCAGCTCCCCGGACAGGGGGGAGACCCAGTACTTC. Residues: CASSSPDRGETQYF.

This clone was recorded at least ten times. This chain uses TRBV6-2 or TRBV6-3 with TRBJ2-3, with 13 bases that match TRBD2. V was clipped by 2 bases and J by 4 bases; unmatched bases: 0. CDR1 is MNHEY, CDR2 SVGEGT, per germline. There are 15 residues in the CDR3. The CDR3 is CASSYTSGGADTQYF. The CDR3 DNA is TGTGCCAGCAGTTACACTAGCGGGGGGGCAGATACGCAGTATTTT.

The rearrangement joins TRBV10-1 to TRBJ2-3; D is ambiguous. V lost 0 bases and J lost 14, with 12 bases in between. The CDR3 spans 12 residues. The germline V gene encodes CDR1 WNHNN and CDR2 SYGVQD (reference sequence). As DNA, the CDR3 is TGCGCCAGCAGTGAGTCGACCCGGCGGCTGTATTTT. This sequence encodes CASSESTRRLYF.

This sequence joins TRBV20-1 and TRBJ1-5; no clear D gene. CDR3 size: 14 residues. From germline, CDR1 is DFQATT and CDR2 SNEGSKA (reference sequence). V gave up 6 bases and J gave up 4 bases, with 16 bases separating them. This CDR3 reads CSASLQAPNQPQHF. The CDR3 DNA reads as TGCAGTGCCAGTCTCCAGGCCCCGAATCAGCCCCAGCATTTT.

This chain joins TRBV9 and TRBJ2-1; the D is unclear. The CDR3 contains 14 residues. Germline V gene data show CDR1 as SGDLS and CDR2 as YYNGEE. V gave up 0 bases and J gave up 5 bases, with 9 bases separating them. The CDR3 DNA is TGTGCCAGCAGCGTAGGAGGTTCCCACAATGAGCAGTTCTTC. It is translated as CASSVGGSHNEQFF.

This clone was detected a few times. In nucleotides, the CDR3 is TGTGCCAGCAGCTTAGCGAGGGCAGCTTATGGCTACACCTTC. This codes for CASSLARAAYGYTF. The chain couples TRBV13 to TRBJ1-2, with unresolved D. CDR1 and CDR2 (germline): PRHDT, FYEKMQ (reference sequence). The V end was cut by 1 base, the J end by 5 bases, with 11 bases between. The CDR3 extends over 14 amino acids.

This clone was seen only once. In DNA, the CDR3 is TGTGCCAGCAGCTCGACAGGGAGCACAGATACGCAGTATTTT. It translates to CASSSTGSTDTQYF. The genes are TRBV5-5 and TRBJ2-3, with TRBD1 identical over 7 bases. V shed 3 bases and J 0 bases; nucleotides not matched to a gene: 1. Germline V gives CDR1 SGHKS, CDR2 YYEKEE (reference sequence). The CDR3 extends over 14 amino acids.

This chain links TRBV6-5 with TRBJ1-2, with 8 bases fitting TRBD1. V shed 7 bases, J shed 8 bases, and the junction held 6 bases outside the gene matches. CDR1 and CDR2 from the germline V gene are MNHEY and SVGAGI. The CDR3 is 12 residues long. The CDR3 reads CASTQGAGGYTF. CDR3 sequence (DNA): TGTGCCAGCACCCAGGGGGCCGGAGGCTACACCTTC.

The chain recombines TRBV10-3 with TRBJ2-7, with 9 bases aligning to TRBD2. The V and J ends lost 6 bases and 0 bases, in that order; junction bases with no gene match: 6. Germline lookup yields CDR1 ENHRY and CDR2 SYGVKD. CDR3 size: 15 residues. The CDR3 coding sequence is TGTGCCATCAGCGGCGGGGGGGCGAGCTCCTACGAGCAGTACTTC. It codes for CAISGGGASSYEQYF.

The chain carries TRBV9 and TRBJ2-7; weak D call: TRBD1 (5 bases). The V gene's germline CDR1 is SGDLS and CDR2 YYNGEE. With 0 bases removed from V and 3 bases from J, the gap between germline ends came to 16 bases. The CDR3 runs 16 residues. CDR3 nucleotide sequence: TGTGCCAGCAGCGTAGGGTGGCAGGGTGGTCTCTACGAGCAGTACTTC. Protein: CASSVGWQGGLYEQYF. Full variable domain (outside the CDR3, taken from reference TRBV9 and TRBJ2-7): DSGVTQTPKHLITATGQRVTLRCSPRSGDLSVYWYQQSLDQGLQFLIQYYNGEERAKGNILERFSAQQFPDLHSELNLSSLELGDSALYFCASSVGWQGGLYEQYFGPGTRLTVT.

V gene TRBV16 combines with J gene TRBJ2-1, with D possibly TRBD2 on 5 matching bases. CDR1 is KGHSY and CDR2 is FQNENV in the germline V gene. Trimming left V 2 bases short and J 7 bases short, with 9 bases between. The CDR3 has 13 amino acids. CDR3 loop: CASSQRTENEQFF. DNA for the CDR3: TGTGCCAGCAGCCAAAGGACTGAGAATGAGCAGTTCTTC. Based on the CDR3 plus reference TRBV16 and TRBJ2-1, the full variable domain is GEEVAQTPKHLVRGEGQKAKLYCAPIKGHSYVFWYQQVLKNEFKFLISFQNENVFDETGMPKERFSAKCLPNSPCSLEIQATKLEDSAVYFCASSQRTENEQFFGPGTRLTVL.

The rearrangement uses TRBV7-2 and TRBJ2-3; 13 nucleotides line up with TRBD2. V shed 4 bases, J shed 6 bases, and the junction held 7 bases outside the gene matches. The CDR3 sequence is 16 residues long. Germline assignment: CDR1 SGHTA and CDR2 FQGNSA. The CDR3 sequence: CASSSTSGGAWDTQYF. CDR3 sequence (DNA): TGTGCCAGCAGCTCTACTAGCGGGGGGGCTTGGGATACGCAGTATTTT.

The gene calls are TRBV7-2 and TRBJ1-6; TRBD1 matches at 8 bases. Germline CDR1 reads SGHTA; CDR2 reads FQGNSA. This CDR3 has 15 residues. The ends lost 5 bases at V and 10 bases at J; junction bases unmatched: 10. CDR3 nucleotide sequence: TGTGCCAGCAGCGGACGACAGGGGATAAGGTCACCCCTCCACTTT. Amino acid sequence: CASSGRQGIRSPLHF.

The J gene is TRBJ2-3, the V gene TRBV18; maybe TRBD2 (6 bases). CDR1 is KGHSH and CDR2 is LQKENI in the germline V gene. The V and J ends lost 3 bases and 15 bases respectively, with 19 bases between them. CDR3 length: 13 residues. The CDR3: CASSPSTTSTTYF. CDR3 coding DNA: TGTGCCAGCTCACCTTCCACGACTAGTACTACCTATTTT.

This chain links TRBV14 with TRBJ1-2; D may be TRBD1 (6 bases). Trimming took 3 bases from V and 4 from J, leaving 18 bases between them. This CDR3 is 16 amino acids long. Germline-derived CDR1 and CDR2 are SGHDN and FVKESK. CDR3 sequence (DNA): TGTGCCAGCAGCCATGCCGGCGGGGGGCCAGGCTATGGCTACACCTTC. Translating gives CASSHAGGGPGYGYTF.

The chain carries TRBV5-5 and TRBJ1-1, with unresolved D. With 6 bases removed from V and 4 bases from J, the gap between germline ends came to 19 bases. The CDR3 is 15 residues long. The germline CDR1 and CDR2 sequences are SGHKS and YYEKEE (reference sequence). CDR3 in amino acids: CASIVGRLGSTEAFF. DNA of the CDR3: TGTGCCAGCATCGTCGGACGGCTGGGGAGCACTGAAGCTTTCTTT.